These 22 T cell receptor beta chains were sequenced from one sample in a study of shared T cell receptors in the human thymus. TCRdb keeps only in-frame clones here, not all; method: immunoSEQ multiplex PCR. The sample yields approximately 760,000 clones, 75% to 90% seen once. These data were also filed under a second study, of human thymus T cells.

Material for sequencing was thymocytes. All receptors derive from a girl under three years old with a congenital heart defect.

The V call is TRBV5-6, the J call TRBJ1-1; 9 bases match TRBD1. Germline values: CDR1 SGHDT, CDR2 YYEEEE. CDR3 length: 17 residues. J gave up 5 bases and V 3 bases, and 14 bases lay outside the gene matches. CDR3 region: CASSSGNPGQGGTEAFF. DNA of the CDR3: TGTGCCAGCAGCTCGGGGAACCCGGGACAGGGAGGAACTGAAGCTTTCTTT.

The V call is TRBV5-4, the J call TRBJ2-1, with 10 bases fitting TRBD2. Germline assignment: CDR1 SGHNT and CDR2 YYREEE (reference sequence). Trimming removed 2 bases from V and 1 base from J; junction bases left unmatched: 3. The CDR3 length is 16 residues. The CDR3 DNA reads TGTGCCAGCAGCTTTCGAGCGGGGGGGTCCTACAATGAGCAGTTCTTC. Protein sequence: CASSFRAGGSYNEQFF.

The chain has TRBV29-1 and TRBJ1-1; D remains ambiguous. V shed 0 bases and J shed 6 bases, with 20 bases lying between them. The length of the CDR3 is 16 residues. The germline V gene encodes CDR1 SQVTM and CDR2 ANQGSEA. The CDR3 DNA is TGCAGCGTTGAAGATCTTATGGGCAGGTACGAACCTGAAGCTTTCTTT. Amino acid sequence: CSVEDLMGRYEPEAFF.

The chain combines TRBV9 with TRBJ2-6; the match to TRBD1 covers 9 bases. The V gene end was trimmed by 3 bases and the J gene end by 0 bases; junction bases not matched to a gene: 4. Germline CDR1 SGDLS, CDR2 YYNGEE. The CDR3 contains 17 residues. The CDR3 nucleotides read TGTGCCAGCAGCGCTGGGACAGGGAACTCTGGGGCCAACGTCCTGACTTTC. Its protein product is CASSAGTGNSGANVLTF.

The rearrangement joins TRBV30 to TRBJ1-2; 10 bases align to TRBD1. The CDR3 spans 14 residues. V trimming: 3 bases; J trimming: 7 bases; junction bases outside the gene matches: 8. The germline gives CDR1 GTSNPN, CDR2 SVGIG (reference sequence). The CDR3 DNA follows: TGTGCCTGGAGCCCTACCAGGGACAGGGGTGGCTACACCTTC. Protein sequence: CAWSPTRDRGGYTF.

This clone occurred a few times. The chain carries TRBV15 and TRBJ2-1; perhaps TRBD2 as D (6 bases). V shed 6 bases and J shed 7 bases, with 22 bases lying between them. CDR1 and CDR2 from the germline V gene are LNHNV and YYDKDF (reference sequence). CDR3 length: 16 amino acids. For the CDR3, the DNA is TGTGCCACCAGTCCGGGGAGGAGTTCCCTGGGGAATGAGCAGTTCTTC. This codes for CATSPGRSSLGNEQFF.

The CDR3 DNA is TGTGCCAGCACCGAGGCTGTTAGGTTCACTGAAGCTTTCTTT. Translated, it gives CASTEAVRFTEAFF. The genes are TRBV2 and TRBJ1-1; no firm D call. CDR1 SNHLY and CDR2 FYNNEI come from the germline V gene. CDR3 length: 14 amino acids. Trimming removed 7 bases at V and 4 bases at J, with 16 bases between.

The chain recombines TRBV18 with TRBJ1-3; no reliable D call. This CDR3 is 15 amino acids long. CDR1 is KGHSH and CDR2 is LQKENI in the germline V gene. Trimming shortened V by 5 bases and J by 0 bases, and 11 bases separated the two germline ends. The CDR3 protein is CASSCSRDSGNTIYF. The CDR3 coding sequence is TGTGCCAGCTCATGTTCGAGAGACTCTGGAAACACCATATATTTT. Together with reference TRBV18 and TRBJ1-3, the CDR3 gives the full variable domain: NAGVMQNPRHLVRRRGQEARLRCSPMKGHSHVYWYRQLPEEGLKFMVYLQKENIIDESGMPKERFSAEFPKEGPSILRIQQVVRGDSAAYFCASSCSRDSGNTIYFGEGSWLTVV.

The rearrangement joins TRBV28 to TRBJ1-5, with D unresolved. The V and J ends lost 6 bases and 6 bases respectively, with 15 bases between them. From germline, CDR1 is MDHEN and CDR2 SYDVKM. CDR3 length: 14 amino acids. The CDR3 region is CASRDAERGQPQHF. CDR3 DNA: TGTGCCAGCAGGGACGCAGAGCGGGGTCAGCCCCAGCATTTT.

The chain couples TRBV6-1 to TRBJ1-2; 7 bases are a match to TRBD1. With V trimmed by 1 base and J by 4 bases, 12 bases remained unmatched. The germline V gene has CDR1 MNHNS and CDR2 SASEGT. There are 17 residues in the CDR3. CDR3 residues: CASSEGLLGTDLYGYTF. As DNA, the CDR3 is TGTGCCAGCAGTGAAGGATTACTAGGGACAGACCTCTATGGCTACACCTTC.

V is TRBV28 and J is TRBJ1-6; D is perhaps TRBD1 (6 bases). V gave up 4 bases and J gave up 7 bases, with 26 bases separating them. Germline V gives CDR1 MDHEN, CDR2 SYDVKM. CDR3 length: 19 residues. The CDR3 loop reads CASSSPRGPDIHVNSPLHF. CDR3 coding DNA: TGTGCCAGCAGTTCCCCGCGGGGGCCGGATATACACGTGAATTCACCCCTCCACTTT.

This chain connects TRBV10-2 to TRBJ1-4, with D unclear. Germline V CDR1 and CDR2: WSHSY, SAAADI. The CDR3 runs to 13 residues. Trimming removed 1 base at V and 5 bases at J, with 5 bases between. The CDR3: CASSEYYNEKLFF. Here the CDR3 DNA reads TGCGCCAGCAGTGAGTACTACAATGAAAAACTGTTTTTT.

The chain couples TRBV7-9 to TRBJ2-3; TRBD1 matches 9 bases. J lost 1 base, V lost 0 bases, and 8 bases had no gene match. CDR3 size: 18 residues. Germline CDR1 and CDR2: SEHNR and FQNEAQ (reference sequence). The CDR3 loop is CASSLADGTGRCTDTQYF. As DNA, the CDR3 is TGTGCCAGCAGCTTAGCAGATGGGACAGGGCGCTGCACAGATACGCAGTATTTT.

The genes are TRBV19 and TRBJ1-6; no clear D. The CDR3 consists of 14 residues. Per germline, CDR1 LNHDA and CDR2 SQIVND (reference sequence). Trimming removed 11 bases at V and 5 bases at J, with 16 bases between. CDR3 region: CASTPDGDNSPLHF. CDR3 coding DNA: TGTGCCTCTACCCCGGACGGGGATAATTCACCCCTCCACTTT.

The V gene is TRBV13, the J gene TRBJ2-7; possibly TRBD2 for D (7 bases). V lost 4 bases and J lost 1, with 23 bases in between. Germline V gene lookup returns CDR1 PRHDT and CDR2 FYEKMQ (reference sequence). The CDR3 spans 18 residues. The CDR3 bases are TGTGCCAGCAGCTACTCAACTCTGGTGGGGGGGCATTCCTACGAGCAGTACTTC. Translating it yields CASSYSTLVGGHSYEQYF.

CDR3 sequence: CASSPRDSSYEQYF. The CDR3 DNA is TGTGCCAGCAGCCCACGGGACAGCTCCTACGAGCAGTACTTC. The chain has TRBV7-6 and TRBJ2-7, with 7 positions matching TRBD1. CDR3 length equals 14 residues. The germline V gene encodes CDR1 SGHVS and CDR2 FNYEAQ. V gave up 5 bases and J gave up 0 bases; unmatched junction bases: 4.

The genes are TRBV19 and TRBJ1-1; possibly TRBD1 for D (6 bases). Germline CDR1 reads LNHDA; CDR2 reads SQIVND (reference sequence). Trimming left V 10 bases short and J 11 bases short, with 26 bases between. This CDR3 has 14 residues. CDR3 protein: CATYRSGTSAEAFF. In DNA, the CDR3 is TGTGCCACCTATCGTTCCGGGACATCCGCGGAGGCTTTCTTT.

This clone was seen once. CDR3 coding DNA: TGTGCCAGCAGCTTGGTAGAAAGCTCCTACAATGAGCAGTTCTTC. Residues: CASSLVESSYNEQFF. This sequence joins TRBV5-6 and TRBJ2-1; D is unclear. The germline CDR1 and CDR2 sequences are SGHDT and YYEEEE. V lost 0 bases, J lost 0 bases, and 7 bases lay in between. The CDR3 totals 15 residues.

The genes are TRBV11-2 and TRBJ1-2, with 10 bases aligning to TRBD1. Trimming cost V 4 bases and J 4 bases; bases outside gene matches: 15. Germline V gene data show CDR1 as SGHAT and CDR2 as FQNNGV. This CDR3 has 18 residues. The CDR3 reads CASSSDRGRSGGVYGYTF. The CDR3 bases are TGTGCCAGCAGCTCTGACAGGGGGCGATCAGGGGGGGTCTATGGCTACACCTTC.

The rearrangement joins TRBV9 to TRBJ2-2, with 10 bases aligning to TRBD1. V trimming: 4 bases; J trimming: 6 bases; junction bases outside the gene matches: 12. The CDR3 runs to 17 residues. Germline CDR1 is SGDLS and CDR2 is YYNGEE. CDR3 residues: CASSHPGQGLSAGELFF. The CDR3 coding sequence is TGTGCCAGCAGCCACCCGGGACAGGGGTTGAGCGCCGGGGAGCTGTTTTTT.

The chain employs TRBV7-9 and TRBJ1-3; TRBD1 matches at 8 bases. Looked up from germline, CDR1 is SEHNR and CDR2 is FQNEAQ (reference sequence). This CDR3 spans 18 amino acids. The V gene end was trimmed by 5 bases and the J gene end by 0 bases; junction bases not matched to a gene: 12. CDR3 protein: CASSRWDRPHYSGNTIYF. The CDR3 DNA reads TGTGCCAGCAGCCGATGGGACAGGCCTCACTACTCTGGAAACACCATATATTTT.

The V gene is TRBV12-5, the J gene TRBJ2-3; D perhaps matches TRBD2 (6 bases). This CDR3 spans 14 amino acids. V was clipped by 0 bases and J by 4 bases, with 8 bases between them. In germline, CDR1 is LGHNT, CDR2 FRNRAP. For the CDR3, the DNA is TGTGCTAGTGGTTTGGTACCGGGGGCAGATACGCAGTATTTT. Residues: CASGLVPGADTQYF.